Shown below are 26 T cell receptor beta chains from a single sample sequenced in a study of tumor and adjacent non-tumor tissue in lung cancer (dated by TCRdb to 2016 to 2019). RNA was extracted from bulk unsorted tissue and checked for quality with a NanoDrop ND-1000 and an Agilent 2100. The library came from multiplex PCR. TCRdb records Illumina HiSeq 2500 as the sequencer. Following protocols modified from ARM-PCR, the researchers constructed TCRbeta libraries through three rounds of nested PCR with primers (Table S4). TCRdb reanalyzed the raw reads on its own, using fastp at Q25 for trimming and MiXCR for clone calling, and kept in-frame beta chains. Rows with one shared CDR3 protein collapse into an entry with the most common genes and DNA. The table for this sample lists around 200,000 distinct CDR3 sequences; 60% to 85% of them were counted only once. The biggest ten clones account for 25% of the sample.

The sequenced sample was lung tumor tissue. Receptor source: a man aged 60-69 years with non-small cell lung cancer.

The chain is built from TRBV5-1 and TRBJ1-1; TRBD1 matches at 10 bases. This CDR3 contains 16 residues. Looked up from germline, CDR1 is SGHRS and CDR2 is YFSETQ. J gave up 1 base and V 1 base, and 4 bases lay outside the gene matches. The CDR3 region has the DNA TGCGCCAGCAGCTTGTCGACAGGGGGCCCGAACACTGAAGCTTTCTTT. This gives the protein CASSLSTGGPNTEAFF.

The chain has TRBV6-1 and TRBJ2-7; tentative D call: TRBD1 (6 bases). The germline gives CDR1 MNHNS, CDR2 SASEGT. V lost 8 bases to trimming and J lost 5 bases, with 19 bases between them. The CDR3 extends over 14 amino acids. The CDR3 loop is CASLVKGVSDEQYF. The DNA of the CDR3 is TGTGCCAGCTTGGTGAAGGGGGTAAGTGACGAGCAGTACTTC.

A note on this clonotype: At one end the junction does not follow the germline gene, possibly because of a read error. The rearrangement joins TRBV30 to TRBJ2-1; D uncertain. Germline CDR1 is GTSNPN and CDR2 is SVGIG (reference sequence). There are 12 residues in the CDR3. The CDR3 protein is CAWSLTNNEQLF. CDR3 coding DNA: TGTGCCTGGAGTTTAACAAACAATGAGCAGCTCTTC. Full variable domain (missing parts from reference TRBV30 and TRBJ2-1): SQTIHQWPATLVQPVGSPLSLECTVEGTSNPNLYWYRQAAGRGLQLLFYSVGIGQISSEVPQNLSASRPQDRQFILSSKKLLLSDSGFYLCAWSLTNNEQLFGPGTRLTVL.

The sample holds a few counts of this clonotype. With a much larger clone just one base away, this may be a read error. The V and J genes are TRBV11-1 and TRBJ1-1; D is ambiguous. Germline CDR1 and CDR2: SGHAT and FQDESV (reference sequence). The CDR3 has 17 amino acids. Trimming took off 4 bases at V and 1 base at J, with 19 bases between the two ends. The DNA for the CDR3 is TGTGCCAGCAGCTCAGCAGTCGGGGTTGGAACGAACACTGAAGCTTTCTTT. This sequence encodes CASSSAVGVGTNTEAFF. Together with reference TRBV11-1 and TRBJ1-1, the CDR3 gives the full variable domain: EAEVAQSPRYKITEKSQAVAFWCDPISGHATLYWYRQILGQGPELLVQFQDESVVDDSQLPKDRFSAERLKGVDSTLKIQPAELGDSAMYLCASSSAVGVGTNTEAFFGQGTRLTVV.

To note about this clonotype: One end of the junction is discordant with germline, which a read error may explain. The rearrangement uses TRBV12-3 or TRBV12-4 and TRBJ2-3; perhaps TRBD1 as D (5 bases). This CDR3 spans 13 amino acids. CDR3 amino acids: CASSFFSTGTQYF. CDR3 sequence (DNA): TGTGCCAGCAGTTTCTTTAGCACAGGTACGCAGTATTTT.

The J gene is TRBJ2-3, the V gene TRBV5-6; 8 bases line up with TRBD2. Germline V lookup: CDR1 SGHDT, CDR2 YYEEEE. The CDR3 length is 14 residues. CDR3 loop: CDSSLYGGADTQYF. In DNA form, the CDR3 reads TGTGACAGTAGCTTGTACGGGGGGGCAGATACGCAGTATTTT.

This clonotype was seen more than once but under ten times. The chain joins TRBV20-1 to TRBJ2-3; no reliable D call. Germline V CDR1 and CDR2: DFQATT, SNEGSKA (reference sequence). The CDR3 contains 14 residues. Trimming removed 6 bases at V and 0 bases at J, with 13 bases between. The CDR3 DNA follows: TGCAGTGCCCCCCCTTCTGGTAGCACAGATACGCAGTATTTT. It yields the protein CSAPPSGSTDTQYF.

This clonotype was recorded at least ten times. V and J are TRBV20-1 and TRBJ1-3; TRBD1 matches at 10 bases. With 6 bases clipped from V and 4 bases from J, the junction kept 6 bases outside the gene matches. Germline CDR1 DFQATT, CDR2 SNEGSKA (reference sequence). The CDR3 extends over 14 amino acids. CDR3: CSANDRGHGNTIYF. For the CDR3, the DNA is TGCAGTGCGAACGACAGGGGGCACGGAAACACCATATATTTT.

Worth noting for this clonotype: This may arise from a read error, as a much more abundant clone is one base away. The genes are TRBV12-3 or TRBV12-4 and TRBJ2-3; TRBD2 matches at 11 bases. Losses at the gene ends were 4 bases for V and 2 bases for J; bases not matched to a gene: 5. The CDR3 totals 16 residues. Here the CDR3 reads CASSYGLAGDTDTQYF. Here the CDR3 DNA reads TGTGCCAGCAGTTACGGACTAGCGGGCGACACAGATACGCAGTATTTT.

The gene calls are TRBV30 and TRBJ1-4; D call uncertain. The ends were cut back, 3 bases at V and 1 base at J, with 21 bases in the middle. Germline V lookup: CDR1 GTSNPN, CDR2 SVGIG (reference sequence). This CDR3 has 18 residues. The CDR3 is CAWSSSRPGPGTNEKLFF. CDR3 nucleotides: TGTGCCTGGAGCTCGTCTCGGCCGGGCCCGGGAACTAATGAAAAACTGTTTTTT.

This clonotype was detected a few times. The chain combines TRBV20-1 with TRBJ1-4; the D gene is possibly TRBD1 (6 bases). The CDR3 is 14 amino acids. The germline CDR1 and CDR2 sequences are DFQATT and SNEGSKA (reference sequence). Trimming removed 3 bases from V and 0 bases from J, with 8 bases in between. The CDR3 sequence: CSAREGATNEKLFF. CDR3 in DNA: TGCAGTGCTAGGGAGGGGGCAACTAATGAAAAACTGTTTTTT.

The table lists this clonotype with many counts. The chain carries TRBV5-4 and TRBJ2-1, with D perhaps matching TRBD2 (7 bases). Germline V gene lookup returns CDR1 SGHNT and CDR2 YYREEE (reference sequence). The CDR3 is 12 residues long. V shed 9 bases and J shed 8 bases, with 15 bases lying between them. The DNA of the CDR3 is TGTGCCACCGGGGGGCCGCGGGATGAGCAGTTCTTC. Residues: CATGGPRDEQFF.

The chain joins TRBV6-2 or TRBV6-3 to TRBJ2-1, with D possibly being TRBD1 or TRBD2 (5 bases each). The CDR3 covers 15 residues. The germline gives CDR1 MNHEY, CDR2 SVGEGT. Trimming pared 6 bases from V and 2 bases from J, leaving 14 bases between. For the CDR3, the DNA is TGTGCCAGCAGGCCGAGGGGTAGCGCCTACAATGAGCAGTTCTTC. It is translated as CASRPRGSAYNEQFF.

This clonotype was observed many times. The gene calls are TRBV6-2 or TRBV6-3 and TRBJ1-2; D may be TRBD1 (5 bases). Germline CDR1 MNHEY, CDR2 SVGEGT. This CDR3 region has 15 residues. V gave up 7 bases and J gave up 1 base, with 16 bases separating them. The CDR3 nucleotides are TGTGCCAGCACCCTCGCGGGGGTTTTTAACTATGGCTACACCTTC. Translation gives CASTLAGVFNYGYTF.

About this clonotype itself: A read error may be the cause here, since a much bigger clone is one base away. The chain carries TRBV29-1 and TRBJ1-1, with D possibly being TRBD1 (5 bases). This CDR3 comprises 13 residues. CDR1 is SQVTM and CDR2 is ANQGSEA in the germline V gene. V was trimmed by 6 bases and J by 9 bases, leaving 20 bases between them. CDR3: CSVGERGETKAFF. For the CDR3, the DNA is TGCAGCGTGGGGGAAAGGGGCGAGACTAAAGCTTTCTTT.

This clonotype was detected a few times. This rearrangement joins TRBV20-1 to TRBJ1-1, with TRBD1 matching 10 bases. V shed 5 bases and J 5 bases; nucleotides not matched to a gene: 11. Germline lookup yields CDR1 DFQATT and CDR2 SNEGSKA (reference sequence). The CDR3 covers 15 residues. The CDR3 loop reads CSAGGGDRGGTEAFF. CDR3 DNA: TGCAGTGCTGGTGGAGGGGACAGGGGAGGGACTGAAGCTTTCTTT.

This clonotype was seen just once. One end of the junction fails to match germline, which may point to a read error. The gene calls are TRBV20-1 and TRBJ2-5; D uncertain. CDR3 length equals 12 residues. Germline loops: CDR1 DFQATT, CDR2 SNEGSKA (reference sequence). This chain's CDR3 is CSACYTVETQYF. As DNA, the CDR3 is TGCAGTGCGTGTTATACCGTTGAGACCCAGTACTTT.

This clonotype was observed a single time. V gene TRBV7-9 combines with J gene TRBJ1-6, with 10 bases identical to TRBD1. CDR1 and CDR2 (germline): SEHNR, FQNEAQ (reference sequence). V shed 0 bases and J 9 bases; nucleotides not matched to a gene: 14. The CDR3 is 19 residues long. The CDR3 region has the DNA TGTGCCAGCAGCTTAGCCCTTCGCCATGGACAGGGGGTCTCTTCACCCCTCCACTTT. The encoded protein is CASSLALRHGQGVSSPLHF.

Regarding this clonotype: A single base separates this from a much larger clone, so it may be a read error. The gene calls are TRBV10-1 and TRBJ2-3; perhaps TRBD2 as D (7 bases). The CDR3 length is 14 residues. Germline lookup yields CDR1 WNHNN and CDR2 SYGVQD (reference sequence). CDR3 DNA: TGCGCCACCGGGAATGCGGGGGCCACAGTTACGCAGTATTTT. Protein product: CATGNAGATVTQYF.

This clonotype was recorded many times. The chain carries TRBV20-1 and TRBJ2-5, with TRBD2 identical over 12 bases. The CDR3 runs to 17 residues. V shed 0 bases and J 1 base; nucleotides not matched to a gene: 6. Germline V gene lookup returns CDR1 DFQATT and CDR2 SNEGSKA (reference sequence). DNA of the CDR3: TGCAGTGCTAGAGATTTGAGGACTAGCGGGGTCCAAGAGACCCAGTACTTC. This sequence encodes CSARDLRTSGVQETQYF.

This clonotype appeared once. Germline is not matched at one junction end, which may reflect a read error. The V gene is TRBV6-2 or TRBV6-3, the J gene TRBJ2-3; possible D gene TRBD2, 6 bases. The germline gives CDR1 MNHEY, CDR2 SVGEGT. CDR3 length: 12 amino acids. The CDR3, as DNA: TGTGACAGCAGTCCGTCGGGGGATACGCAATATTTT. It translates to CDSSPSGDTQYF.

Concerning this clonotype: A read error may produce the germline difference seen at one junction end. The V call is TRBV20-1, the J call TRBJ2-3; 8 bases agree with TRBD2. Germline V CDR1 and CDR2: DFQATT, SNEGSKA (reference sequence). The CDR3 is 16 residues long. CDR3 sequence (DNA): TGCAGTGGTAGAACCCTCTGGCGGGGGGAGCCAGATACGCAGTATTTT. It translates to CSGRTLWRGEPDTQYF.

In regard to this clonotype: A much larger clone is a single base away; this may be a read error. The chain uses TRBV20-1 and TRBJ2-7, with D possibly TRBD1 on 5 matching bases. Germline V gene sequence: CDR1 DFQATT, CDR2 SNEGSKA (reference sequence). The CDR3 runs 13 residues. CDR3 sequence reads: CIARRQSSYEQYF. The CDR3 DNA is TGCATTGCTAGGCGACAGTCTTCCTACGAGCAGTACTTC.

Comment on this clonotype: The CDR3 end shows no conserved phenylalanine or tryptophan, and so a read error is likely. The CDR3 sequence is CASSRPVWDLFY. CDR3 DNA: TGTGCCAGCAGCCGGCCGGTCTGGGACCTGTTTTAT. The J gene is TRBJ2-2, the V gene TRBV13; D is perhaps TRBD1 or TRBD2 (5 bases each). This CDR3 has 12 amino acids. The germline gives CDR1 PRHDT, CDR2 FYEKMQ (reference sequence).

The rearrangement links TRBV12-3 or TRBV12-4 to TRBJ2-1; maybe TRBD2 (5 bases). The CDR3 runs to 13 residues. The CDR3 coding sequence is TGTGTCAGTAGGCGGGCCAATTACAATGAGCAGTTCTTC. This codes for CVSRRANYNEQFF.

Note on this clonotype: This CDR3 is missing its conserved last phenylalanine or tryptophan, likely due to a read error. CDR3 protein: CASSPTPYRGRNGKLFY. CDR3 nucleotide sequence: TGTGCCAGCAGTCCCACCCCCTACAGGGGGCGGAATGGAAAACTGTTTTAT. V gene TRBV12-3 or TRBV12-4 combines with J gene TRBJ1-4, with 9 positions matching TRBD1. CDR3 length: 17 amino acids.